Each of the 23 T cell receptor beta chains below was sequenced from the same sample in a study of regulatory T cells in long-lasting Graves disease. Time point described: persistent/refractory GD, antithyroid drugs over 5 years with positive TRAb. With RNA extracted from PBMCs as input, the TCR library was made. Arm-PCR with iRepertoire HTBI primers amplified the CDR3 regions for these TCR beta libraries. From the multiplex PCR reads, TCRdb called clonotypes with MiXCR, one entry per CDR3 protein. There are roughly 470,000 distinct CDR3 sequences in the sample; less than 25% occur only once, and 6.5% to 8% lies in the top ten. Specimen: peripheral blood mononuclear cells (PBMCs), collected when the disease was refractory, from a patient treated with antithyroid drugs. These receptors all stem from a female donor with Graves disease.

This clonotype was recorded many times. The rearrangement joins TRBV29-1 to TRBJ2-7; no clear D. Trimming shortened V by 5 bases and J by 4 bases, and 9 bases separated the two germline ends. CDR1 SQVTM and CDR2 ANQGSEA come from the germline V gene. This CDR3 contains 11 residues. CDR3 in DNA: TGCAGCGTTCGTACAGTTTACGAGCAGTACTTC. Residues: CSVRTVYEQYF.

This clonotype was detected ten times or more. V gene TRBV4-1 combines with J gene TRBJ1-2, with D possibly TRBD1 on 6 matching bases. Trimming took 6 bases from V and 3 from J, leaving 14 bases between them. This CDR3 comprises 14 residues. Looked up from germline, CDR1 is MGHRA and CDR2 is YSYEKL. In DNA, the CDR3 is TGCGCCAGCAGTCCTTTTGCAGGGGACTATGGCTACACCTTC. It encodes CASSPFAGDYGYTF.

This clonotype was seen at least ten times. Here the CDR3 DNA reads TGCAGTGCCCCGGGACAGGGGGCCGTGAACACTGAAGCTTTCTTT. Translated, it gives CSAPGQGAVNTEAFF. The chain couples TRBV20-1 to TRBJ1-1; 12 bases fit TRBD1. CDR1 and CDR2 (germline): DFQATT, SNEGSKA (reference sequence). The V gene end was trimmed by 6 bases and the J gene end by 0 bases; junction bases not matched to a gene: 5. The CDR3 runs 15 residues.

This chain links TRBV28 with TRBJ2-7; D remains unclear. Per germline, CDR1 MDHEN and CDR2 SYDVKM. The V end was cut by 4 bases, the J end by 7 bases, with 8 bases between. This CDR3 region has 11 residues. CDR3 protein: CASSSSAEQYF. The CDR3 DNA sequence: TGTGCCAGCAGTTCCTCAGCGGAGCAGTACTTC.

This clonotype showed up just a few times. This chain links TRBV30 with TRBJ1-2; D possibly corresponds to TRBD1 (5 bases). This CDR3 region has 13 residues. Germline lookup yields CDR1 GTSNPN and CDR2 SVGIG (reference sequence). Deletions cut 0 bases from V and 8 bases from J, with 13 bases between. The CDR3 region is CAWSVLQGNGYTF. The CDR3 coding sequence is TGTGCCTGGAGTGTACTTCAGGGCAACGGCTACACCTTC.

This clonotype was seen at least ten times. This chain joins TRBV11-2 and TRBJ1-2; D is unclear. Germline V lookup: CDR1 SGHAT, CDR2 FQNNGV. The CDR3 is 13 amino acids. Between the trimmed V and J ends, which lost 5 bases and 1 base, there was a span of 8 bases. Here the CDR3 reads CASSGTRNYGYTF. The CDR3 DNA reads as TGTGCCAGCAGCGGTACACGTAACTATGGCTACACCTTC.

This clonotype was observed at least ten times. The chain couples TRBV2 to TRBJ1-2; no definite D call. V dropped 6 bases and J dropped 12 bases, with 20 bases sitting between them. Germline CDR1 SNHLY, CDR2 FYNNEI. This CDR3 has 13 residues. The CDR3, as DNA: TGTGCCAGCAGAGGTGCGGGTGACGTTGACGACACCTTC. Residues: CASRGAGDVDDTF.

Points on this clonotype: This sequence may be a read error, since a much larger clone differs from it by one base. The CDR3 region is CASRGGPTRFYEQYF. The CDR3 nucleotides read TGTGCCAGCAGGGGGGGGCCGACGAGGTTCTACGAGCAGTACTTC. V gene TRBV28 combines with J gene TRBJ2-7, with a possible D match to TRBD2 (7 bases). V was cut by 6 bases and J by 3 bases, with 18 bases left in between. Germline assignment: CDR1 MDHEN and CDR2 SYDVKM. There are 15 residues in the CDR3.

The chain is built from TRBV11-2 and TRBJ2-5; possibly TRBD2 for D (5 bases). Germline CDR1 is SGHAT and CDR2 is FQNNGV. This CDR3 comprises 19 residues. V lost 1 base, J lost 2 bases, and 23 bases lay in between. The CDR3: CASSLGIIGRAQWQETQYF. DNA of the CDR3: TGTGCCAGCAGCTTAGGAATTATCGGGCGGGCCCAATGGCAAGAGACCCAGTACTTC.

This clonotype has only a few counts. V and J are TRBV27 and TRBJ2-7, with 8 bases identical to TRBD1. The length of the CDR3 is 14 residues. Trimming at V came to 4 bases and at J to 4 bases, leaving 6 bases not matched to a gene. CDR1 is MNHEY, CDR2 SMNVEV, per germline (reference sequence). CDR3 DNA: TGTGCCAGCAGTTCGTCGGGACAGGTATACGAGCAGTACTTC. Amino acids: CASSSSGQVYEQYF.

In this sample, this clonotype turned up many times. The chain combines TRBV28 with TRBJ1-1; 8 bases are shared with TRBD1. This CDR3 contains 14 residues. Germline CDR1 reads MDHEN; CDR2 reads SYDVKM. With 5 bases clipped from V and 1 base from J, the junction kept 3 bases outside the gene matches. In DNA, the CDR3 is TGTGCCAGCAGTAACAGGGGGAAGAACACTGAAGCTTTCTTT. This codes for CASSNRGKNTEAFF.

This clonotype was picked up a small number of times. The gene calls are TRBV27 and TRBJ2-6, with no clear D. V was pared by 6 bases and J by 3 bases, with 9 bases between. In germline, CDR1 is MNHEY, CDR2 SMNVEV (reference sequence). This CDR3 comprises 14 residues. As DNA, the CDR3 is TGTGCCAGCAGCCCTGAAGTTGGGGCCAACGTCCTGACTTTC. This encodes CASSPEVGANVLTF.

This clonotype was seen ten or more times. The chain joins TRBV6-1 to TRBJ1-1; 7 bases line up with TRBD1. V lost 4 bases and J lost 10; bases outside the gene matches: 9. Per the germline V gene, CDR1 is MNHNS and CDR2 is SASEGT. This CDR3 region has 13 residues. The CDR3 here is CASSATGAGGAFF. In DNA form, the CDR3 reads TGTGCCAGCAGTGCCACTGGGGCAGGGGGAGCTTTCTTT.

This clonotype has a count of ten or more. J is TRBJ1-1 and V is TRBV30; 7 nucleotides agree with TRBD1. The CDR3 loop spans 14 amino acids. Per germline, CDR1 GTSNPN and CDR2 SVGIG (reference sequence). V shed 3 bases and J 10 bases; nucleotides not matched to a gene: 14. CDR3 DNA sequence: TGTGCCTGGAGAGATTCCGGGACAGCCACGGCAGCTTTCTTT. Encoded protein: CAWRDSGTATAAFF.

On this clonotype itself: A much larger clonotype is one base distant, so this may be a read error. The rearrangement uses TRBV7-9 and TRBJ2-5; TRBD2 matches at 8 bases. Germline lookup yields CDR1 SEHNR and CDR2 FQNEAQ (reference sequence). The CDR3 contains 16 residues. DNA for the CDR3: TGTGCCAGCAGCCCCCCGGGAGGGGGAGCCAAAGAGACCCAGCACTTC. The encoded protein is CASSPPGGGAKETQHF.

This clonotype was seen a few times. The chain joins TRBV5-1 to TRBJ2-7, with a weak D call TRBD2 (5 bases). The CDR3 is 13 residues long. With 4 bases removed from V and 2 bases from J, the gap between germline ends came to 10 bases. Per germline, CDR1 SGHRS and CDR2 YFSETQ. This CDR3 is CASSRDYTYEQYF. As DNA, the CDR3 is TGCGCCAGCAGCCGAGACTACACCTACGAGCAGTACTTC.

The J gene is TRBJ2-1, the V gene TRBV5-1; 8 bases agree with TRBD2. CDR3 length: 16 amino acids. CDR1 SGHRS and CDR2 YFSETQ come from the germline V gene. V dropped 0 bases and J dropped 2; count of bases not matched to a gene: 4. The DNA of the CDR3 is TGCGCCAGCAGCTTGGTAGGTAGCGGGGCCTACAATGAGCAGTTCTTC. Translated: CASSLVGSGAYNEQFF.

This clonotype was observed at least ten times. J is TRBJ2-7 and V is TRBV19; TRBD2 matches at 11 bases. CDR1 is LNHDA and CDR2 is SQIVND in the germline V gene (reference sequence). There are 17 residues in the CDR3. J lost 1 base, V lost 0 bases, and 5 bases had no gene match. The CDR3 loop is CASSIEPASGRSYEQYF. Here the CDR3 DNA reads TGTGCCAGTAGTATAGAGCCGGCTAGCGGGAGGTCCTACGAGCAGTACTTC.

Regarding this clonotype: A much larger clone lies a single base off, so this may be a read error. The chain's CDR3 is CASSETDRPNAEAFF. As DNA, the CDR3 is TGTGCCAGCAGCGAGACGGACAGGCCGAACGCTGAAGCTTTCTTT. The chain uses TRBV11-2 and TRBJ1-1; TRBD1 matches 7 bases. CDR3 length: 15 residues. Germline V gene sequence: CDR1 SGHAT, CDR2 FQNNGV.

This clonotype was seen repeatedly, ten times or more. This rearrangement joins TRBV28 to TRBJ2-7, with D tentatively TRBD2 (6 bases). Trimming removed 6 bases from V and 2 bases from J, with 14 bases in between. The CDR3 sequence is 14 residues long. CDR1 MDHEN and CDR2 SYDVKM come from the germline V gene. Here the CDR3 reads CASRPGTYTYEQYF. In DNA form, the CDR3 reads TGTGCCAGCAGACCAGGGACTTATACCTACGAGCAGTACTTC.

This clonotype was seen at least ten times. This chain joins TRBV20-1 and TRBJ1-5; 9 bases match TRBD1. Losses at the gene ends were 6 bases for V and 6 bases for J; bases not matched to a gene: 6. The CDR3 is made up of 13 amino acids. Germline V gene data show CDR1 as DFQATT and CDR2 as SNEGSKA (reference sequence). CDR3 sequence (DNA): TGCAGTGCCAGGACAGGGGTGCGTCAGCCCCAGCATTTT. Translation: CSARTGVRQPQHF.

The rearrangement uses TRBV11-2 and TRBJ2-1, with D hard to call. The CDR3 sequence is 14 residues long. Germline V gene data show CDR1 as SGHAT and CDR2 as FQNNGV. The V gene lost 3 bases and the J gene lost 5 bases, with 11 bases spanning the gap. The CDR3 nucleotides are TGTGCCAGCAGCTTTACAAGAGGCGACAATGAGCAGTTCTTC. This translates into CASSFTRGDNEQFF.

There are a few counts of this clonotype. V gene TRBV10-3 combines with J gene TRBJ2-3; 8 bases align to TRBD2. Trimming cost V 0 bases and J 13 bases; bases outside gene matches: 3. Germline-derived CDR1 and CDR2 are ENHRY and SYGVKD. The CDR3 contains 12 residues. Written as DNA, the CDR3 is TGTGCCATCAGTGAGTCTGGGACTAGAAAGTATTTT. This gives the protein CAISESGTRKYF.